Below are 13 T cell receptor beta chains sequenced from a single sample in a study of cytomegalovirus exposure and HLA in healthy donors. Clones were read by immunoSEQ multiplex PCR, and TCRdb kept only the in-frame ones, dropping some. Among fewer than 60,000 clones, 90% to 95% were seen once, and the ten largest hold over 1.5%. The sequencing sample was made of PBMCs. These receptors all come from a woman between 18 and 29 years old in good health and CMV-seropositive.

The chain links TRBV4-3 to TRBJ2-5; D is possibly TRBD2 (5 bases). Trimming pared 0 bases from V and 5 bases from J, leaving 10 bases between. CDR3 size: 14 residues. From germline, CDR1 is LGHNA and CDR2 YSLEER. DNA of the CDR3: TGCGCCAGCAGCCAAGATACAGAGGGTGAGACCCAGTACTTC. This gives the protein CASSQDTEGETQYF.

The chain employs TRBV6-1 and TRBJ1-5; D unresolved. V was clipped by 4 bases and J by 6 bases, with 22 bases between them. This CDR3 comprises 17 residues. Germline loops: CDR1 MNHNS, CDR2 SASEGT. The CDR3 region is CASSVRVGLQRGQPQHF. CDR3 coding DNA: TGTGCCAGCAGTGTTAGAGTGGGTTTACAGCGGGGTCAGCCCCAGCATTTT.

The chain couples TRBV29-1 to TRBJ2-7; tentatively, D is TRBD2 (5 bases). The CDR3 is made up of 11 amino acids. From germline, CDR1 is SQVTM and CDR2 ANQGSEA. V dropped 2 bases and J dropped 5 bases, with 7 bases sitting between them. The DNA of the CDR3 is TGCAGCGTTGAATTCGGGGACGAGCAGTACTTC. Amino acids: CSVEFGDEQYF.

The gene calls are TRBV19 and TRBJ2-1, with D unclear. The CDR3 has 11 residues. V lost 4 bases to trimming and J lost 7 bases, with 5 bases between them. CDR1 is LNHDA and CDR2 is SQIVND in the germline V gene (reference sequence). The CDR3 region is CASSSYNEQFF. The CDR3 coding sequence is TGTGCCAGTAGTAGTTATAATGAGCAGTTCTTC.

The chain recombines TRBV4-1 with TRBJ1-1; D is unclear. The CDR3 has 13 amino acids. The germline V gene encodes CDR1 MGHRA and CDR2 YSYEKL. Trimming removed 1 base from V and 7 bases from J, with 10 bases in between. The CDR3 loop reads CASSQVGGFEAFF. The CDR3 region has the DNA TGCGCCAGCAGCCAAGTGGGAGGGTTTGAAGCTTTCTTT.

This CDR3 reads CASGDTVGEQYF. In DNA, the CDR3 is TGCGCCAGCGGGGACACCGTGGGAGAGCAGTACTTC. The chain recombines TRBV5-1 with TRBJ2-7, with D possibly matching TRBD1 (6 bases). CDR1 and CDR2 (germline): SGHRS, YFSETQ. The CDR3 is made up of 12 amino acids. Trimming left V 7 bases short and J 7 bases short, with 15 bases between. The whole variable domain, filled in from reference TRBV5-1 and TRBJ2-7, reads KAGVTQTPRYLIKTRGQQVTLSCSPISGHRSVSWYQQTPGQGLQFLFEYFSETQRNKGNFPGRFSGRQFSNSRSEMNVSTLELGDSALYLCASGDTVGEQYFGPGTRLTVT.

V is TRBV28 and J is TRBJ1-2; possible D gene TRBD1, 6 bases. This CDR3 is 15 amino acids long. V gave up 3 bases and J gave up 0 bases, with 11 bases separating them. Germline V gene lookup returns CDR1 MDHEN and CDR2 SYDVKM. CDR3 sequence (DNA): TGTGCCAGCAGTTTGCAGGGGAGAGCTAACTATGGCTACACCTTC. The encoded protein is CASSLQGRANYGYTF.

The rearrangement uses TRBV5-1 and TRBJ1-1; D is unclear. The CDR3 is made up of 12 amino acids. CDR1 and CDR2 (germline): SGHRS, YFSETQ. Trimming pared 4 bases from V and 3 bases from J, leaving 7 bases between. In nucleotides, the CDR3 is TGCGCCAGCAGCCCCGGAGACACTGAAGCTTTCTTT. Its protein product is CASSPGDTEAFF.

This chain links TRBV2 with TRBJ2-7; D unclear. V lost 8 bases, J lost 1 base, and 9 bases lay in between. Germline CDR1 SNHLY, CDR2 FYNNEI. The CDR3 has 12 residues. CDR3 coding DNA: TGTGCCAGCTTTGGGCAGTCCTACGAGCAGTACTTC. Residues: CASFGQSYEQYF.

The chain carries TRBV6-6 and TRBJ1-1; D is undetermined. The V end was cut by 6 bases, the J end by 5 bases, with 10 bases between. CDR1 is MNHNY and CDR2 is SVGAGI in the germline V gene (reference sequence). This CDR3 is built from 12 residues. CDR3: CASSIGATEAFF. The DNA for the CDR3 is TGTGCCAGCAGCATAGGAGCAACTGAAGCTTTCTTT.

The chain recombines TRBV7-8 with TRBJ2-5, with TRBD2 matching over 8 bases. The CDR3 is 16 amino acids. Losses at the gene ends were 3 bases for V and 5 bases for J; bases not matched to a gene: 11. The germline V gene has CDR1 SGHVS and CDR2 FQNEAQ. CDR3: CASSFAGGASGETQYF. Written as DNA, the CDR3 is TGTGCCAGCAGCTTTGCCGGGGGGGCATCGGGGGAGACCCAGTACTTC.

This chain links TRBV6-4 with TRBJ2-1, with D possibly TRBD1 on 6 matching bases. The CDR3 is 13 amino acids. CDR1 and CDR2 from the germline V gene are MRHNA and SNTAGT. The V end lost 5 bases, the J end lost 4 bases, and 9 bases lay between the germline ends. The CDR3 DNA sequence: TGTGCCAGCAGTCGGGACAAATACAATGAGCAGTTCTTC. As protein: CASSRDKYNEQFF.

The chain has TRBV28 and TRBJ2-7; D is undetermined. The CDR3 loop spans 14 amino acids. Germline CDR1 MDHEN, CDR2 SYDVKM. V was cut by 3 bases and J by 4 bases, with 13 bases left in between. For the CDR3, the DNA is TGTGCCAGCAGTTTGCGCCACTCCTCTTACGAGCAGTACTTC. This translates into CASSLRHSSYEQYF.